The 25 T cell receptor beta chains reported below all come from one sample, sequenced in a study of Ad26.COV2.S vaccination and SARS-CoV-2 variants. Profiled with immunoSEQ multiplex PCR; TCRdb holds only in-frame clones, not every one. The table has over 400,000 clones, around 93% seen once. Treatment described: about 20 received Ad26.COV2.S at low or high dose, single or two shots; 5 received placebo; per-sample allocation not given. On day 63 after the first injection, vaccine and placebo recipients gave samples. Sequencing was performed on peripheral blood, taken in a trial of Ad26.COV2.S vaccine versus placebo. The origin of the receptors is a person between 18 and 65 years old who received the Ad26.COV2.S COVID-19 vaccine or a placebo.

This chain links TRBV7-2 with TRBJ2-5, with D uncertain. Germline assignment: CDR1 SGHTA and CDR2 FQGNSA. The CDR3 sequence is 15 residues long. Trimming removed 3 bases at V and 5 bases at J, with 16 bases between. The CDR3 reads CASSFTPAARETQYF. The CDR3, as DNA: TGTGCCAGCAGCTTTACCCCGGCGGCCCGGGAGACCCAGTACTTC.

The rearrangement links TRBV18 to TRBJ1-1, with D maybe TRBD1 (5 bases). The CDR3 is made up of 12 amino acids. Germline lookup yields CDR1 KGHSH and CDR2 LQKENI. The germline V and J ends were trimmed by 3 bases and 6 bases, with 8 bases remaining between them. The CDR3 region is CASSPGRAEAFF. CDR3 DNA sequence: TGTGCCAGCTCACCGGGCAGGGCTGAAGCTTTCTTT.

The CDR3 sequence is CASSVVWQGGYNEQFF. CDR3 DNA sequence: TGTGCCAGCAGCGTAGTTTGGCAGGGGGGCTACAATGAGCAGTTCTTC. The V and J genes are TRBV9 and TRBJ2-1; a possible D gene is TRBD1 (7 bases). Trimming shortened V by 0 bases and J by 3 bases, and 13 bases separated the two germline ends. Germline V lookup: CDR1 SGDLS, CDR2 YYNGEE. This CDR3 spans 16 amino acids. Looking up the rest from reference TRBV9 and TRBJ2-1 gives the full variable domain: DSGVTQTPKHLITATGQRVTLRCSPRSGDLSVYWYQQSLDQGLQFLIQYYNGEERAKGNILERFSAQQFPDLHSELNLSSLELGDSALYFCASSVVWQGGYNEQFFGPGTRLTVL.

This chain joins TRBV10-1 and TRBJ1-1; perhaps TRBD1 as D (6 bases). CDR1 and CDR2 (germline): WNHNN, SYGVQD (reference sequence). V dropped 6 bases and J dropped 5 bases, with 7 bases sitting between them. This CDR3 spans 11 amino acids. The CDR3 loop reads CASRQGTEAFF. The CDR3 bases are TGCGCCAGCAGACAGGGAACTGAAGCTTTCTTT.

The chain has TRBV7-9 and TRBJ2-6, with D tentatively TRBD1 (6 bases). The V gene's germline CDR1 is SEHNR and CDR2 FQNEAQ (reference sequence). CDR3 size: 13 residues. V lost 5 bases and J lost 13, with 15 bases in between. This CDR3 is CASSDGTPLVLTF. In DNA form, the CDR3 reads TGTGCCAGCAGCGATGGGACACCTCTAGTCCTGACTTTC.

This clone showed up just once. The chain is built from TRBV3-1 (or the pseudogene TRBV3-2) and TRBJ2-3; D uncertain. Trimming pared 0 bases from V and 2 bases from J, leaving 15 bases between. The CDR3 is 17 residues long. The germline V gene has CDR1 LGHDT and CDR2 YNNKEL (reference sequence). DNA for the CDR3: TGTGCCAGCAGCCAAGATATCGCCCGTATGAACACAGATACGCAGTATTTT. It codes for CASSQDIARMNTDTQYF.

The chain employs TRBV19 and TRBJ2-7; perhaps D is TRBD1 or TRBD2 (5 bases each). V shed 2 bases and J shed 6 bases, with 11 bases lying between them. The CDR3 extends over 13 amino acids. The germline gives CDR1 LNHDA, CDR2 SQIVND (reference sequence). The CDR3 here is CASSIKGRAEQYF. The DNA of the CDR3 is TGTGCCAGTAGTATAAAGGGGCGGGCCGAGCAGTACTTC.

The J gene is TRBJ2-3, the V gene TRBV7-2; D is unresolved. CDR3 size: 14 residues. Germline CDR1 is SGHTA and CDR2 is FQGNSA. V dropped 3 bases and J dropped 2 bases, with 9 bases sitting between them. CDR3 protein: CASSFRRSTDTQYF. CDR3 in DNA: TGTGCCAGCAGCTTCCGGCGGTCCACAGATACGCAGTATTTT.

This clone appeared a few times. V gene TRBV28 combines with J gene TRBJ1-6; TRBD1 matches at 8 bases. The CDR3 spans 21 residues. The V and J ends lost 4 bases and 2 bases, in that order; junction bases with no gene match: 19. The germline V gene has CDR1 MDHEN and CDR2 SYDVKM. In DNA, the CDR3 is TGTGCCAGCAGTTCCATACGGACAGGGCGATTGAGTAATGCCTATAATTCACCCCTCCACTTT. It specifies CASSSIRTGRLSNAYNSPLHF.

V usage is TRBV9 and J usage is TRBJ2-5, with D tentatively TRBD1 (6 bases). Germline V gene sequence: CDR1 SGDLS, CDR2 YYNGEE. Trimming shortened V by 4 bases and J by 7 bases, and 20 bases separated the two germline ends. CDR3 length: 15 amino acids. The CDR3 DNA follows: TGTGCCAGCAGCCCTCGAGATTCAGGGGCGGGGACCCAGTACTTC. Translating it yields CASSPRDSGAGTQYF.

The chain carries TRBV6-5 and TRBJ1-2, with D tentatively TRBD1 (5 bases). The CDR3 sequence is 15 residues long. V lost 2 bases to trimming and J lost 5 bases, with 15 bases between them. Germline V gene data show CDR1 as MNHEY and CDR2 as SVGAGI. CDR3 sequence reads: CASSYQQRGWYGYTF. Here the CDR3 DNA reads TGTGCCAGCAGTTACCAGCAGAGGGGCTGGTATGGCTACACCTTC.

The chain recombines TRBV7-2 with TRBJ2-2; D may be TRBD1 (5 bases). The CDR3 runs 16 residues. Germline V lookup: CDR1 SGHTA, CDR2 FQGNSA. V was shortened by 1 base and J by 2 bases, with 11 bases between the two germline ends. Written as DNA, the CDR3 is TGTGCCAGCAGCTTAGAAGCAGGGTCCAACACCGGGGAGCTGTTTTTT. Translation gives CASSLEAGSNTGELFF.

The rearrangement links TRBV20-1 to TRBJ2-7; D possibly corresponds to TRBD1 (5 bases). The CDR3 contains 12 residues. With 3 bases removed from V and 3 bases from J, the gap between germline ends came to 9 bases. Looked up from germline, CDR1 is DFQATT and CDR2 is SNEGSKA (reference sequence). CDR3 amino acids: CSASQGLYEQYF. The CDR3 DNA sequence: TGCAGTGCTAGTCAGGGCCTCTACGAGCAGTACTTC.

Here the CDR3 DNA reads TGTGCCAGCAGTTTAACGACAGGGAGCACGGGCGAGCAGTACTTC. Protein product: CASSLTTGSTGEQYF. The chain links TRBV28 to TRBJ2-7; 7 nucleotides match TRBD1. Germline-derived CDR1 and CDR2 are MDHEN and SYDVKM. The ends lost 2 bases at V and 6 bases at J; junction bases unmatched: 10. This CDR3 has 15 amino acids.

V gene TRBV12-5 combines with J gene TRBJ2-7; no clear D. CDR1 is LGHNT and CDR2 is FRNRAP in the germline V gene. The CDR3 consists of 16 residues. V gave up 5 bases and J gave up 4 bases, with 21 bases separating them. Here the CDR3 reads CASGPCRVPCEYEQYF. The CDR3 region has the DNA TGTGCTAGTGGTCCCTGTCGCGTCCCATGTGAGTACGAGCAGTACTTC.

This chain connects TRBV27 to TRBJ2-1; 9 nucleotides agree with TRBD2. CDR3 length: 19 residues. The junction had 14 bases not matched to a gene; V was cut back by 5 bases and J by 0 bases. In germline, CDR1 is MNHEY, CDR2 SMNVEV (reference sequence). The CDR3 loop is CASSPLLGAGGNSYNEQFF. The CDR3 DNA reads TGTGCCAGCAGTCCGCTTCTTGGAGCGGGGGGAAACTCCTACAATGAGCAGTTCTTC.

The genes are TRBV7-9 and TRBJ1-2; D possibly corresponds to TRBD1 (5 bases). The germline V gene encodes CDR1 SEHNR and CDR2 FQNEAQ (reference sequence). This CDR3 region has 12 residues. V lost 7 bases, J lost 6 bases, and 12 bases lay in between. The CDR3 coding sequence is TGTGCCAGCACCCGGGGGGGGGATGGCTACACCTTC. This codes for CASTRGGDGYTF.

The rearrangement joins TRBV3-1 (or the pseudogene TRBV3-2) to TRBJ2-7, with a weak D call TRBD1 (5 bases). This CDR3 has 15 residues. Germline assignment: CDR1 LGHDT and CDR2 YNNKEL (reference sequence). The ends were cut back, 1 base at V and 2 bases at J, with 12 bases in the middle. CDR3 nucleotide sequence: TGTGCCAGCAGCCAAGCAGGGTTCTCACCCTACGAGCAGTACTTC. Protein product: CASSQAGFSPYEQYF.

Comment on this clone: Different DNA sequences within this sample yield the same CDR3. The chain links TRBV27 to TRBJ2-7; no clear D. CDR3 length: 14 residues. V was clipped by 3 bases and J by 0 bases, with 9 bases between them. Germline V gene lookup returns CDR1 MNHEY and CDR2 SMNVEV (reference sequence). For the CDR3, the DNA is TGTGCCAGCAGTTTTGGTCCTGACTCCTACGAGCAGTACTTC. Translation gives CASSFGPDSYEQYF.

In DNA form, the CDR3 reads TGTGCCAGTAGTAGTCAAGAGACCCAGTACTTC. Translated: CASSSQETQYF. This chain joins TRBV19 and TRBJ2-5; unclear D gene. The V gene's germline CDR1 is LNHDA and CDR2 SQIVND (reference sequence). The V end was cut by 4 bases, the J end by 2 bases, with 2 bases between. This CDR3 has 11 residues.

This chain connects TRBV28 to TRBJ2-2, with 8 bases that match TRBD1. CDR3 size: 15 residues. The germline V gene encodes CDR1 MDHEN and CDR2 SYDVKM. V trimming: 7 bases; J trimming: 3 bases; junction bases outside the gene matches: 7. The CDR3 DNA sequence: TGTGCCAGCACCCCAGGGGGCGAAGACACCGGGGAGCTGTTTTTT. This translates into CASTPGGEDTGELFF. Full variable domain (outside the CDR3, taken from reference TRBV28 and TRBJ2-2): DVKVTQSSRYLVKRTGEKVFLECVQDMDHENMFWYRQDPGLGLRLIYFSYDVKMKEKGDIPEGYSVSREKKERFSLILESASTNQTSMYLCASTPGGEDTGELFFGEGSRLTVL.

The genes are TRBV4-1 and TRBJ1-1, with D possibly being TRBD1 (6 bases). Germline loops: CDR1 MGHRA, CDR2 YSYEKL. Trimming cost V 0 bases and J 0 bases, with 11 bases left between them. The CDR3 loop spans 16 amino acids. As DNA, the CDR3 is TGCGCCAGCAGCCAAGACCCGGGACACATGAACACTGAAGCTTTCTTT. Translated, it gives CASSQDPGHMNTEAFF.

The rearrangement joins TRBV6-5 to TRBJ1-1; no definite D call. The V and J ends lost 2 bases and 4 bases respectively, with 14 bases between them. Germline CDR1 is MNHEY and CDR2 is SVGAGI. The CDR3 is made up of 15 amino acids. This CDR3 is CASSYRSWDVTEAFF. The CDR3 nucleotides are TGTGCCAGCAGTTACCGGAGCTGGGATGTCACTGAAGCTTTCTTT.

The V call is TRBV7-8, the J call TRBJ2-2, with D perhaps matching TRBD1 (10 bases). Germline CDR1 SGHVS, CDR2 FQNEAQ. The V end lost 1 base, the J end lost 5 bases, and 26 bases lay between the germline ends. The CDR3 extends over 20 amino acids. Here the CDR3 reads CASSLDRTGGAGGPTGELFF. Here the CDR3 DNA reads TGTGCCAGCAGCTTAGATAGGACAGGGGGAGCGGGGGGTCCGACCGGGGAGCTGTTTTTT.

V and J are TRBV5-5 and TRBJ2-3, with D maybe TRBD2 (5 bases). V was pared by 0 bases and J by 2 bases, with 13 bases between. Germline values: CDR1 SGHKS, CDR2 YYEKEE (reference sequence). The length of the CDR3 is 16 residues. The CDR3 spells CASSLAVATPTDTQYF. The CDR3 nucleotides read TGTGCCAGCAGCTTGGCGGTAGCGACTCCCACAGATACGCAGTATTTT.